This T cell receptor beta chain originates from a study of T cell clonality in common variable immunodeficiency. The method was immunoSEQ multiplex PCR; TCRdb's version includes in-frame clones alone and lacks a portion of them. Reported are about 34,000 clones, none seen only once; the ten largest carry more than 25%. There are many counts of this clone. Its specificity is unknown. The CDR3 extends 3 residues past the end of the read, so its final part is completed from the germline J gene. Most patients and controls had Caucasian heritage. The CDR3 extends over 14 amino acids. The V end lost 3 bases, the J end lost 3 bases, and 8 bases lay between the germline ends. From germline, CDR1 is SEHNR and CDR2 FQNEAQ (reference sequence). Broader study findings: In common variable immunodeficiency, TCR beta chains reportedly carried fewer deletions and N-nucleotide insertions.

The source material was peripheral blood mononuclear cells. The receptor was isolated from a human donor with common variable immunodeficiency. This chain joins TRBV7-9 and TRBJ1-4; D gene ambiguous. Incomplete CDR3 DNA: TGTGCCAGCAGCTTGAGGCAGTCTAATGAAAAA. It encodes CASSLRQSNEK. The whole CDR3 sequence reads CASSLRQSNEKLFF.